The entry below describes one T cell receptor (beta chain). Its antigen is as yet unknown. Time point indicated: pretreatment peripheral blood. Spike-ins of synthetic TCR analog templates went into each PCR. This table comes from immunoSEQ multiplex PCR, and its TCRdb copy is limited to in-frame clones, with some not included. This sample has under 95,000 clones; around 83% occur once, and the top ten carry about 8.6%. This sample stems from a study of PD-L1 blockade in urothelial cancer. Notes on the study in general: Patients who had durable benefit saw their tumor-associated blood clones expand more at 3 weeks.

The CDR3 consists of 16 residues. Deletions cut 6 bases from V and 4 bases from J, with 19 bases between. Germline CDR1 is SNHLY and CDR2 is FYNNEI. The V and J genes are TRBV2 and TRBJ1-5; the D gene is possibly TRBD1 (6 bases). This specimen consisted of PBMCs, obtained around atezolizumab (anti-PD-L1) treatment. The receptor was derived from a woman in her 70s with urothelial cancer. The CDR3 spells CASSQQGGVPNQPQHF. As DNA, the CDR3 is TGTGCCAGCAGCCAACAGGGAGGGGTTCCGAATCAGCCCCAGCATTTT. Full variable domain (remainder filled in from reference TRBV2 and TRBJ1-5): EPEVTQTPSHQVTQMGQEVILRCVPISNHLYFYWYRQILGQKVEFLVSFYNNEISEKSEIFDDQFSVERPDGSNFTLKIRSTKLEDSAMYFCASSQQGGVPNQPQHFGDGTRLSIL.